The 2 T cell receptor beta chains below come from one sample, sequenced in a study of human thymus T cells. Assay used: immunoSEQ multiplex PCR; TCRdb lists only in-frame clones, some missing. The repertoire has tens of thousands of clones, about 96% of them found once; the top ten carry 0.031%. Corrective heart surgery yielded the resections from which the thymus tissue came. The sequencing sample was made of thymus tissue. All receptors derive from a boy under three years old with a congenital heart defect but otherwise immunologically healthy.

For this clone: A read error may produce the germline difference seen at one junction end. The chain recombines TRBV28 with TRBJ2-7, with 8 bases aligning to TRBD1. The germline gives CDR1 MDHEN, CDR2 SYDVKM. This CDR3 contains 15 residues. The CDR3 sequence: CANSLAGTGPYEQYF. The CDR3, as DNA: TGTGCCAACAGTTTAGCCGGGACAGGACCCTACGAGCAGTACTTC.

The V gene is TRBV6-1, the J gene TRBJ1-4; 7 nucleotides match TRBD1. J was trimmed by 4 bases and V by 3 bases; bases with no gene match: 5. Germline V gives CDR1 MNHNS, CDR2 SASEGT. The CDR3 has 15 amino acids. The CDR3 region has the DNA TGTGCCAGCAGTGAGGGGACAGTGCATAATGAAAAACTGTTTTTT. Translating it yields CASSEGTVHNEKLFF.